The 29 T cell receptor beta chains below were found in one sample sequenced in a study of shared clonotypes between healthy human individuals. The method was immunoSEQ multiplex PCR; TCRdb's version includes in-frame clones alone and lacks a portion of them. The table lists hundreds of thousands of clones, about 96% of them singletons. CD45RO negativity and positive selection for CCR7 defined naive CD8 cells, a population that excluded terminally differentiated effector memory CD45RA+ cells. Material: naive CD8+ T cells sorted from blood. Every receptor here comes from a woman aged 25 to 45 in good health.

As for this clone: Other DNA variants within this sample encode the same CDR3. V usage is TRBV27 and J usage is TRBJ2-3; D possibly matches TRBD1 or TRBD2 (5 bases each). Trimming cost V 3 bases and J 2 bases, with 9 bases left between them. The CDR3 totals 14 residues. Germline values: CDR1 MNHEY, CDR2 SMNVEV (reference sequence). Written as DNA, the CDR3 is TGTGCCAGCAGTTTTGGGGGAATCACAGATACGCAGTATTTT. Protein: CASSFGGITDTQYF.

Concerning this clone itself: Other DNA sequences from this sample encode an identical CDR3 as well. This chain joins TRBV5-6 and TRBJ2-7; D not certain. This CDR3 is 14 amino acids long. The V end was cut by 0 bases, the J end by 3 bases, with 10 bases between. Germline CDR1 reads SGHDT; CDR2 reads YYEEEE. The CDR3 loop is CASSLVGSGYEQYF. CDR3 bases: TGTGCCAGCAGCTTGGTTGGCTCAGGCTACGAGCAGTACTTC. The full variable domain, in which reference TRBV5-6 and TRBJ2-7 provide the parts outside the CDR3, is DAGVTQSPTHLIKTRGQQVTLRCSPKSGHDTVSWYQQALGQGPQFIFQYYEEEERQRGNFPDRFSGHQFPNYSSELNVNALLLGDSALYLCASSLVGSGYEQYFGPGTRLTVT.

The V and J genes are TRBV27 and TRBJ2-5; D might be TRBD1 or TRBD2, each matching 5 bases. The DNA matches TRBJ2-7 better at its end, which makes the J call doubtful. This CDR3 spans 16 amino acids. CDR1 and CDR2 from the germline V gene are MNHEY and SMNVEV (reference sequence). In DNA, the CDR3 is TGTGCCAGCAGTCCCTCTTCCGGGGCCCGCTCCTACGAGCAGTACTTC. Protein: CASSPSSGARSYEQYF.

This chain links TRBV15 with TRBJ2-3; no clear D gene. V lost 5 bases to trimming and J lost 1 base, with 7 bases between them. CDR1 and CDR2 from the germline V gene are LNHNV and YYDKDF (reference sequence). This CDR3 comprises 13 residues. The CDR3 DNA follows: TGTGCCACCAGCGGGGTCCGCACAGATACGCAGTATTTT. Translation: CATSGVRTDTQYF.

In this sample, this clone turned up a few times. V gene TRBV2 combines with J gene TRBJ1-2, with TRBD1 matching 9 bases. The trim removed 3 bases at V and 8 bases at J, leaving 4 bases unmatched. Germline lookup yields CDR1 SNHLY and CDR2 FYNNEI. The CDR3 runs 13 residues. In nucleotides, the CDR3 is TGTGCCAGCAGTGAGGGGACAGGGCCCGGCTACACCTTC. Protein sequence: CASSEGTGPGYTF.

To note about this clone: Other DNA sequences in the same sample also yield this CDR3. The chain links TRBV15 to TRBJ2-7; 9 bases are shared with TRBD2. In germline, CDR1 is LNHNV, CDR2 YYDKDF (reference sequence). The CDR3 contains 15 residues. The J segment lost 3 bases and the V segment lost 1 base, leaving 4 bases of the junction unmatched. CDR3 DNA: TGTGCCACCAGCAGAGCTAGCGGGACCCTCTACGAGCAGTACTTC. Protein product: CATSRASGTLYEQYF.

The gene calls are TRBV12-5 and TRBJ2-5; D could derive from TRBD1 or TRBD2 (5 bases each). The germline gives CDR1 LGHNT, CDR2 FRNRAP. CDR3 length: 13 residues. Trimming removed 6 bases from V and 1 base from J, with 9 bases in between. CDR3 protein: CASGRDLQETQYF. The DNA of the CDR3 is TGTGCTAGTGGCCGGGACCTCCAAGAGACCCAGTACTTC.

This chain joins TRBV6-1 and TRBJ2-7; D not resolved. The CDR3 length is 14 residues. The germline gives CDR1 MNHNS, CDR2 SASEGT. Between the trimmed V and J ends, which lost 7 bases and 0 bases, there was a span of 13 bases. The CDR3 sequence is CASKTIDPSYEQYF. In DNA, the CDR3 is TGTGCCAGCAAGACCATAGATCCCTCCTACGAGCAGTACTTC.

J is TRBJ2-1 and V is TRBV13; D is possibly TRBD1 (6 bases). V lost 1 base and J 4 bases, leaving 8 bases between the germline ends. Germline assignment: CDR1 PRHDT and CDR2 FYEKMQ (reference sequence). The CDR3 contains 14 residues. CDR3 nucleotide sequence: TGTGCCAGCAGCTTAGACAGGGCGTACAATGAGCAGTTCTTC. Its protein is CASSLDRAYNEQFF. The whole variable domain, remainder taken from reference TRBV13 and TRBJ2-1, is AAGVIQSPRHLIKEKRETATLKCYPIPRHDTVYWYQQGPGQDPQFLISFYEKMQSDKGSIPDRFSAQQFSDYHSELNMSSLELGDSALYFCASSLDRAYNEQFFGPGTRLTVL.

The CDR3 coding sequence is TGTGCCACTGACGAATCCGGGACGGGGAAGACGTGCTACACCTTC. It specifies CATDESGTGKTCYTF. The chain recombines TRBV28 with TRBJ1-2; tentatively, D is TRBD1 (5 bases). There are 15 residues in the CDR3. Germline V gene lookup returns CDR1 MDHEN and CDR2 SYDVKM. Trimming took 10 bases from V and 9 from J, leaving 27 bases between them.

The rearrangement uses TRBV7-6 and TRBJ2-1; 8 nucleotides agree with TRBD1. The ends lost 5 bases at V and 4 bases at J; junction bases unmatched: 4. CDR3 length: 14 residues. CDR1 and CDR2 from the germline V gene are SGHVS and FNYEAQ. CDR3 residues: CASSTTGVYNEQFF. The CDR3 DNA reads TGTGCCAGCAGCACGACAGGGGTTTACAATGAGCAGTTCTTC.

V and J are TRBV6-6 and TRBJ2-7; either TRBD1 or TRBD2 may supply D (5 bases each). The length of the CDR3 is 14 residues. V lost 6 bases and J 2 bases, leaving 14 bases between the germline ends. CDR1 MNHNY and CDR2 SVGAGI come from the germline V gene (reference sequence). CDR3 bases: TGTGCCAGCAGATCCGGGACGGATACCTACGAGCAGTACTTC. This sequence encodes CASRSGTDTYEQYF.

This rearrangement joins TRBV9 to TRBJ2-7; 9 nucleotides line up with TRBD2. CDR3 length: 15 amino acids. Germline CDR1 and CDR2: SGDLS and YYNGEE. Losses at the gene ends were 6 bases for V and 0 bases for J; bases not matched to a gene: 7. The CDR3 region is CASNPTSGHSYEQYF. Written as DNA, the CDR3 is TGTGCCAGCAACCCGACTAGCGGACACTCCTACGAGCAGTACTTC.

This clone was counted once. The J gene is TRBJ2-1, the V gene TRBV6-5, with D unclear. Germline-derived CDR1 and CDR2 are MNHEY and SVGAGI. Trimming stripped 2 bases from V and 9 bases from J, with 8 bases between. The length of the CDR3 is 12 residues. CDR3 region: CASSYLYGEQFF. Here the CDR3 DNA reads TGTGCCAGCAGTTACCTCTACGGTGAGCAGTTCTTC.

The genes are TRBV6-5 and TRBJ1-2; D is unclear. V was clipped by 7 bases and J by 8 bases, with 17 bases between them. The CDR3 length is 13 residues. CDR1 is MNHEY and CDR2 is SVGAGI in the germline V gene. In DNA, the CDR3 is TGTGCCAGCACCATCGGGCCCGTAGGAGGCTACACCTTC. It codes for CASTIGPVGGYTF.

The chain links TRBV7-8 to TRBJ2-7; maybe TRBD1 (6 bases). With 5 bases removed from V and 4 bases from J, the gap between germline ends came to 21 bases. Germline-derived CDR1 and CDR2 are SGHVS and FQNEAQ. This CDR3 is 16 amino acids long. CDR3 sequence (DNA): TGTGCCAGCAGCCAGGCCGCGAGACAGGTCTTTTACGAGCAGTACTTC. Amino acids: CASSQAARQVFYEQYF. The full variable domain, rest sourced from reference TRBV7-8 and TRBJ2-7, is GAGVSQSPRYKVAKRGQDVALRCDPISGHVSLFWYQQALGQGPEFLTYFQNEAQLDKSGLPSDRFFAERPEGSVSTLKIQRTQQEDSAVYLCASSQAARQVFYEQYFGPGTRLTVT.

The rearrangement links TRBV5-1 to TRBJ1-2; perhaps TRBD1 as D (5 bases). CDR1 and CDR2 from the germline V gene are SGHRS and YFSETQ. The CDR3 contains 16 residues. V was shortened by 4 bases and J by 4 bases, with 20 bases between the two germline ends. The chain's CDR3 is CASSLGTSYDLYGYTF. CDR3 coding DNA: TGCGCCAGCAGCCTTGGGACCTCCTATGACCTCTATGGCTACACCTTC.

The chain is built from TRBV5-6 and TRBJ2-5, with D unclear. The DNA end is a closer match to TRBJ2-7, so the J assignment may be wrong. The CDR3 extends over 13 amino acids. The germline V gene encodes CDR1 SGHDT and CDR2 YYEEEE. The CDR3 reads CASSFTENHEQYF. Written as DNA, the CDR3 is TGTGCCAGCAGCTTTACAGAAAACCACGAGCAGTACTTC.

This chain uses TRBV4-1 with TRBJ2-3; the D is unclear. The CDR3 covers 17 residues. V lost 4 bases, J lost 0 bases, and 17 bases lay in between. Germline-derived CDR1 and CDR2 are MGHRA and YSYEKL. CDR3 loop: CASSPAFGSFSTDTQYF. The DNA for the CDR3 is TGCGCCAGCAGCCCTGCCTTTGGTTCCTTTAGCACAGATACGCAGTATTTT.

The J gene is TRBJ2-7, the V gene TRBV9; D gene uncertain. Germline-derived CDR1 and CDR2 are SGDLS and YYNGEE. This CDR3 comprises 15 residues. V was trimmed by 0 bases and J by 1 base, leaving 11 bases between them. CDR3 sequence reads: CASSVAHGRSYEQYF. CDR3 bases: TGTGCCAGCAGCGTAGCCCACGGACGGTCCTACGAGCAGTACTTC.

This clone was detected once. V is TRBV30 and J is TRBJ2-1; 7 bases line up with TRBD1. CDR1 is GTSNPN, CDR2 SVGIG, per germline (reference sequence). The CDR3 loop spans 15 amino acids. The V segment lost 2 bases and the J segment 4 bases; nucleotides outside the gene matches: 8. CDR3 in amino acids: CAWSQEAGGYNEQFF. In nucleotides, the CDR3 is TGTGCCTGGAGTCAAGAGGCAGGGGGATACAATGAGCAGTTCTTC.

The chain joins TRBV20-1 to TRBJ2-1; D gene uncertain. The CDR3 sequence is 11 residues long. From germline, CDR1 is DFQATT and CDR2 SNEGSKA (reference sequence). V was pared by 4 bases and J by 4 bases, with 5 bases between. CDR3 DNA: TGCAGTGCTAACGAGTACAATGAGCAGTTCTTC. It specifies CSANEYNEQFF.

The chain has TRBV6-6 and TRBJ1-1; weak D call: TRBD1 (5 bases). Germline CDR1 and CDR2: MNHNY and SVGAGI (reference sequence). The V and J ends lost 8 bases and 14 bases respectively, with 18 bases between them. This CDR3 has 11 amino acids. CDR3 sequence (DNA): TGTGCCAGCCTAGAAGGGGCCCAAGGATTCTTT. Protein: CASLEGAQGFF.

V gene TRBV10-2 combines with J gene TRBJ2-1; 12 bases map to TRBD1. Looked up from germline, CDR1 is WSHSY and CDR2 is SAAADI. The CDR3 consists of 15 residues. Trimming cost V 7 bases and J 10 bases; bases outside gene matches: 11. CDR3 nucleotides: TGCGCCAGCACAGAACGCGGTGGGACAGGGGGCGAGCAGTTCTTC. This codes for CASTERGGTGGEQFF.

The rearrangement links TRBV28 to TRBJ1-3; TRBD1 is a possible D gene (6 bases). Trimming stripped 3 bases from V and 0 bases from J, with 15 bases between. Germline V gene lookup returns CDR1 MDHEN and CDR2 SYDVKM. The CDR3 is made up of 17 amino acids. CDR3 residues: CASSFSRTASSGNTIYF. CDR3 sequence (DNA): TGTGCCAGCAGTTTTTCCCGGACAGCTTCCTCTGGAAACACCATATATTTT.

The chain links TRBV27 to TRBJ2-2, with D unclear. CDR3 length: 16 residues. Germline loops: CDR1 MNHEY, CDR2 SMNVEV (reference sequence). The V end was cut by 5 bases, the J end by 5 bases, with 18 bases between. The CDR3: CASSPGAPVLTGELFF. DNA of the CDR3: TGTGCCAGCAGTCCCGGCGCGCCGGTATTGACCGGGGAGCTGTTTTTT.

V usage is TRBV5-1 and J usage is TRBJ2-7, with 8 bases matching TRBD2. V was clipped by 0 bases and J by 2 bases; unmatched bases: 7. This CDR3 spans 16 amino acids. Per the germline V gene, CDR1 is SGHRS and CDR2 is YFSETQ. The CDR3 nucleotides read TGCGCCAGCAGCTTGGTGGGTAGCGGGAAAACCTACGAGCAGTACTTC. The encoded protein is CASSLVGSGKTYEQYF. The full variable domain, its missing parts supplied by reference TRBV5-1 and TRBJ2-7, is KAGVTQTPRYLIKTRGQQVTLSCSPISGHRSVSWYQQTPGQGLQFLFEYFSETQRNKGNFPGRFSGRQFSNSRSEMNVSTLELGDSALYLCASSLVGSGKTYEQYFGPGTRLTVT.

The rearrangement links TRBV2 to TRBJ2-3; TRBD2 agrees at 7 bases. Germline V CDR1 and CDR2: SNHLY, FYNNEI. This CDR3 contains 14 residues. J lost 3 bases, V lost 0 bases, and 0 bases had no gene match. The CDR3 protein is CASSEASGTDTQYF. The CDR3 coding sequence is TGTGCCAGCAGTGAAGCTAGCGGGACAGATACGCAGTATTTT.

The chain joins TRBV5-4 to TRBJ1-1; D is perhaps TRBD1 (5 bases). From germline, CDR1 is SGHNT and CDR2 YYREEE (reference sequence). The CDR3 consists of 13 residues. V shed 6 bases and J shed 0 bases, with 9 bases lying between them. CDR3 protein: CASNMGLNTEAFF. In nucleotides, the CDR3 is TGTGCCAGCAACATGGGACTGAACACTGAAGCTTTCTTT.